The source of this T cell receptor (beta chain) is a study of T cells in Graves' hyperthyroidism and ophthalmopathy (dated by TCRdb to between 2018 and 2021). About the full investigation: Peripheral blood samples were taken at the time of initial diagnosis, prior to any treatment. TCR V-J signatures able to tell the groups apart were searched for in a discovery cohort of approximately 95 patients, of whom 43 had Graves' ophthalmopathy and 57 had stable Graves' hyperthyroidism. An independent validation cohort of some 18 hyperthyroidism patients and 17 patients who later progressed to ophthalmopathy tested prospective prediction of ophthalmopathy. The 100 or so discovery patients were randomly split 7:3 into training and test sets. Thyroid tissue and blood T-cell repertoires from six Graves' hyperthyroidism patients were also compared in the study. Once sampling was done, hyperthyroidism patients were given methimazole at a starting dose of 30 mg daily, whereas ophthalmopathy patients were given high-dose intravenous methylprednisolone. TCR Vbeta CDR3 sequencing of some 140 peripheral blood samples (43 ophthalmopathy, roughly 72 hyperthyroidism and some 17 progressor patients) is reported in the paper.

Broader findings and caveats from the paper: Sample size was not statistically predetermined, and investigators were not blinded to group allocation. A model built on a 13 V-J signature distinguished ophthalmopathy from stable hyperthyroidism, reaching 85% to 90% sensitivity and under 84% specificity in cross-validation and 80%/75% in testing. In validation, the model predicted progression to ophthalmopathy with 65% to 71% sensitivity and 72% to 85% specificity, a median of around 6.6 months before onset. Blood samples also contained most of the expanded thyroid clonotypes (frequency above 0.001), which suggests that blood repertoires may reflect thyroid immune responses.

This clonotype has ten or more counts. This clone's antigen is unknown. The sample holds no much larger clone one base away, and base qualities are not on file. CDR1 and CDR2 (DFQATT, SNEGSKA) derive from the germline V gene (reference sequence). The CDR3 measures 16 amino acids from cysteine to phenylalanine. Only the CDR3 DNA stays, 48 bases, in frame from base 1. Trimming accounts for 2 bases at V and 0 bases at J, while the number of junction bases matched to no gene is 10. Graves' hyperthyroidism was defined as stable when no progression to ophthalmopathy occurred over 18 months of follow-up. Hyperthyroidism patients were newly diagnosed, with disease duration under 2 months, and aged 18 to 65 years. Exclusion was applied to patients with uncontrolled infections, other autoimmune diseases, pregnancy or lactation. Diagnoses were established on the basis of clinical symptoms, serum thyroxine and TRAb, thyroid ultrasound, and orbital computed tomography. Ficoll-Paque density gradient centrifugation was used to isolate PBMCs from about 9.4 ml of fresh peripheral blood. Total RNA was extracted with Trizol reagent, and quality was checked on an Agilent 2100 Bioanalyzer.

The TCR beta CDR3 regions were amplified from RNA transcripts. For the first round of RT-PCR on the TCR CDR3, the HTBI primer set was used together with the Qiagen OneStep RT-PCR kit. Libraries were constructed in a second round of multiplex PCR, after which size selection and purification were carried out. The libraries were sequenced on an Illumina HiSeq2000 using paired-end 100 bp reads. On the authors' methods: SOAPnuke was used to process the raw data, with reads discarded if the reads contained adapters or uncalled bases, had a mean Phred below 15, or lacked an exact constant-primer or identifier match. High-quality paired reads were merged using COPE v1.2.5, and each unique nucleotide sequence was defined as a clonotype. MiTCR v1.1 was used to align the clonotypes against IMGT TRBV, TRBD and TRBJ reference segments. Only V-J combinations with frequency above 0.0001, covering roughly 99% of repertoires, were analysed. The TCS score was defined as the ratio of F50 (clonal expansion) to E x V (chaos), calculated using BLOSUM62-based TCRdist between CDR3 peptides within each V-J. Welch's t-statistics and random forest reduced fewer than 600 V-J features to roughly 13, which were used in a naive Bayes classifier (R e1071). TCRdb trimmed public reads at Q25 via fastp, called clones via MiXCR and kept in-frame beta chains. Each entry is one CDR3 protein sequence, shown with its most common DNA and genes. The V and J calls come from TCRdb's annotation, not from the publication. The sample yields some 200,000 distinct CDR3 sequences; 17% were counted once. About 56% of the sample lies in the top ten.

The chain is encoded by TRBV20-1 joined to TRBJ2-7; 7 central nucleotides agree with TRBD1. Sequencing input: blood. This clonotype originated in a woman aged 50 to 60 with Graves' hyperthyroidism. The nucleotide sequence reads as follows: TGCAGTGCTAGACACCTTAAGACAGGGCCCTCCTACGAGCAGTACTTC. This sequence encodes CSARHLKTGPSYEQYF.